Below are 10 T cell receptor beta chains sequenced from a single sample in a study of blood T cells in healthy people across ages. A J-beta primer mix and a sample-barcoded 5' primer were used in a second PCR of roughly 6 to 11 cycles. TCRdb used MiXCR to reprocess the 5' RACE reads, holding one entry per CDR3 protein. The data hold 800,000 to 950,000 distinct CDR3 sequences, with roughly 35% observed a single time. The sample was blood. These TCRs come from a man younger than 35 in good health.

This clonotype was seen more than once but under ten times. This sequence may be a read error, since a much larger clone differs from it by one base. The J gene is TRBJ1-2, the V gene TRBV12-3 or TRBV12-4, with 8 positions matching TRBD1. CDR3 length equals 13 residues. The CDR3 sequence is CASSPTGDYDYTF. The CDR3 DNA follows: TGTGCCAGCAGCCCGACAGGGGACTATGACTACACCTTC.

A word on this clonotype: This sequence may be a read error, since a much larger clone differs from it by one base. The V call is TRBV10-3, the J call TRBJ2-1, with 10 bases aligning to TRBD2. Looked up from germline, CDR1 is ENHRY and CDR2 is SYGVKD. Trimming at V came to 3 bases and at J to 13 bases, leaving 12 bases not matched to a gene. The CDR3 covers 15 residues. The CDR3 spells CAISERTSGGETQFF. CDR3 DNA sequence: TGTGCCATCAGTGAACGGACTAGCGGAGGAGAGACCCAGTTCTTC.

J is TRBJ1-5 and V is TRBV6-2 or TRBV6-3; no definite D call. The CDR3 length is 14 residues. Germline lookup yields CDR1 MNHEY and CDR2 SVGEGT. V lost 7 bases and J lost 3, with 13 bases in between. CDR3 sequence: CASKGPGYNQPQHF. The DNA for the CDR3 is TGTGCCAGCAAAGGGCCCGGTTACAATCAGCCCCAGCATTTT.

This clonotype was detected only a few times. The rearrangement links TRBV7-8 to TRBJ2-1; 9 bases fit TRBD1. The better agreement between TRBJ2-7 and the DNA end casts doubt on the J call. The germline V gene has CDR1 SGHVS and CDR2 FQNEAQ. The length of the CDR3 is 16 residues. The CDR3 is CATPSRQGGSYNEQYF. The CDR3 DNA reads TGTGCCACCCCCAGCCGACAGGGGGGCTCCTACAATGAGCAGTACTTC.

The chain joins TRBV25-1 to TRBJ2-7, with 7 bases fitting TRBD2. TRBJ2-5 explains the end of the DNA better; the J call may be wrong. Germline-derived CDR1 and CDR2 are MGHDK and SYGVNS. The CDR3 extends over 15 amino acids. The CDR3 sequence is CASSVYGGMKETQYF. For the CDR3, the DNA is TGTGCCAGCAGTGTCTACGGGGGGATGAAAGAGACCCAGTACTTC.

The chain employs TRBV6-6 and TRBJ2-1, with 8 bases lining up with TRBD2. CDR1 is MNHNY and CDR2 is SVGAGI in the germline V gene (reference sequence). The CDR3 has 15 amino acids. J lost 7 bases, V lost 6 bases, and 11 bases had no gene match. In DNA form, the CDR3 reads TGTGCCAGCAGCCGCTTAGCGGGGTTGGGGAATGAGCAGTTCTTC. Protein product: CASSRLAGLGNEQFF.

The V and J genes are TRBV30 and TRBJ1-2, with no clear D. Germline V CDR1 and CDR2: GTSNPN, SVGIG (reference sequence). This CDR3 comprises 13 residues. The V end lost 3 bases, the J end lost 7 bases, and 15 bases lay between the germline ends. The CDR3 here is CAWSSGSPGGYTF. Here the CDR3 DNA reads TGTGCCTGGAGCTCCGGGAGCCCAGGTGGCTACACCTTC.

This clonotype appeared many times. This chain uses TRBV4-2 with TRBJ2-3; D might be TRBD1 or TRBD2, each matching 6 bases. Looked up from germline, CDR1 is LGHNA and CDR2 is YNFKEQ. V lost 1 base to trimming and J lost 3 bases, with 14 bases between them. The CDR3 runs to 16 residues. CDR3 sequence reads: CASSQAGEDMTDTQYF. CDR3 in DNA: TGTGCCAGCAGCCAAGCAGGGGAGGATATGACAGATACGCAGTATTTT.

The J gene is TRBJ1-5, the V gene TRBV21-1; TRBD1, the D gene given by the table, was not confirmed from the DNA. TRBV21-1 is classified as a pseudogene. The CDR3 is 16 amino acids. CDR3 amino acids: CASIRDRDEDNQPQHF. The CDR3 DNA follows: TGTGCCAGCATCCGGGACAGGGACGAGGACAATCAGCCCCAGCATTTT.

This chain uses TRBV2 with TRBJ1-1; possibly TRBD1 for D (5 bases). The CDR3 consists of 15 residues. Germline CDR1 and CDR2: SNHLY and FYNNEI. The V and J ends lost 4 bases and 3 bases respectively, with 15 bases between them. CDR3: CASSVARGRDTEAFF. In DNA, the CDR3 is TGTGCCAGCAGTGTGGCTCGGGGCCGCGACACTGAAGCTTTCTTT.